This TCR beta chain comes out of a study of pediatric ulcerative colitis. The protocol was immunoSEQ multiplex PCR, while the TCRdb copy is restricted to in-frame clones and leaves out a portion. The sample carries about 4,600 clones, approximately 90% recorded once. V lost 0 bases and J lost 0, with 12 bases in between. The CDR3 totals 16 residues. CDR1 and CDR2 (germline): MNHNS, SASEGT. J is TRBJ2-7 and V is TRBV6-1; D call uncertain. The sample was blood. This receptor was obtained from a boy between 10 and 17 years old who was a control in a study of pediatric ulcerative colitis. CDR3 sequence: CASSEALLMGSYEQYF. The CDR3, as DNA: TGTGCCAGCAGTGAAGCGCTCCTAATGGGCTCCTACGAGCAGTACTTC.